These 16 T cell receptor beta chains originate from one sample sequenced in a study of OX40 agonist ivuxolimab in advanced cancers. This table comes from immunoSEQ multiplex PCR, and its TCRdb copy is limited to in-frame clones, with some not included. The sample lists over 50,000 clones, about 90% occurring once. Specimen: CD4+ or CD8+ T cells sorted from blood, collected in a trial of the OX40 agonist ivuxolimab. These receptors were taken from an adult with an advanced solid tumor such as melanoma, head and neck, liver or kidney cancer.

The chain couples TRBV28 to TRBJ1-5; possibly TRBD1 for D (6 bases). Germline V gene sequence: CDR1 MDHEN, CDR2 SYDVKM. CDR3 size: 16 residues. Deletions cut 1 base from V and 9 bases from J, with 19 bases between. The CDR3 bases are TGTGCCAGCAGTTTATACGGGGCAGGGGCCTTTTCGCCCCAGCATTTT. This codes for CASSLYGAGAFSPQHF.

V usage is TRBV27 and J usage is TRBJ2-7; weak D call: TRBD2 (6 bases). V was cut by 5 bases and J by 7 bases, with 18 bases left in between. The CDR3 covers 14 residues. Germline loops: CDR1 MNHEY, CDR2 SMNVEV (reference sequence). For the CDR3, the DNA is TGTGCCAGCAGTCTGCGGGACGCTCGGGGGGAGCAGTACTTC. This gives the protein CASSLRDARGEQYF.

For the CDR3, the DNA is TGTGCCAGCAGCGCACCGGGACTCTCCAATGAGCAGTTCTTC. Amino acids: CASSAPGLSNEQFF. This rearrangement joins TRBV13 to TRBJ2-1; TRBD2 is a possible D gene (6 bases). Germline assignment: CDR1 PRHDT and CDR2 FYEKMQ (reference sequence). The CDR3 sequence is 14 residues long. V lost 5 bases to trimming and J lost 6 bases, with 14 bases between them.

The V gene is TRBV9, the J gene TRBJ2-3; D not resolved. The CDR3 is 14 residues long. The V end lost 2 bases, the J end lost 6 bases, and 13 bases lay between the germline ends. In germline, CDR1 is SGDLS, CDR2 YYNGEE. The CDR3 is CASSVVSSFDTQYF. CDR3 sequence (DNA): TGTGCCAGCAGCGTCGTTTCCAGTTTTGATACGCAGTATTTT.

J is TRBJ1-2 and V is TRBV6-5, with D possibly matching TRBD1 (6 bases). V lost 1 base to trimming and J lost 7 bases, with 13 bases between them. Germline CDR1 is MNHEY and CDR2 is SVGAGI. The CDR3 has 14 residues. Here the CDR3 DNA reads TGTGCCAGCAGTTACTATGGGGGGCGCGTTGGCTACACCTTC. Translating it yields CASSYYGGRVGYTF.

This clone came up once. V is TRBV14 and J is TRBJ2-1; D is perhaps TRBD2 (5 bases). The ends were cut back, 4 bases at V and 2 bases at J, with 15 bases in the middle. CDR1 and CDR2 from the germline V gene are SGHDN and FVKESK. The CDR3 sequence is 16 residues long. The CDR3 spells CASSPWGSATYNEQFF. The CDR3 DNA follows: TGTGCCAGCAGCCCTTGGGGTAGCGCTACCTACAATGAGCAGTTCTTC. Full variable domain (missing parts from reference TRBV14 and TRBJ2-1): EAGVTQFPSHSVIEKGQTVTLRCDPISGHDNLYWYRRVMGKEIKFLLHFVKESKQDESGMPNNRFLAERTGGTYSTLKVQPAELEDSGVYFCASSPWGSATYNEQFFGPGTRLTVL.

To note about this clone: Other DNA sequences from this sample encode an identical CDR3 as well. The V and J genes are TRBV7-9 and TRBJ2-3; no clear D. Germline assignment: CDR1 SEHNR and CDR2 FQNEAQ (reference sequence). Trimming took 2 bases from V and 3 from J, leaving 0 bases between them. CDR3 length: 11 residues. The CDR3 DNA reads as TGTGCCAGCAGCTTAACAGATACGCAGTATTTT. Translated: CASSLTDTQYF. The full variable domain, with the rest looked up from reference TRBV7-9 and TRBJ2-3, is DTGVSQNPRHKITKRGQNVTFRCDPISEHNRLYWYRQTLGQGPEFLTYFQNEAQLEKSRLLSDRFSAERPKGSFSTLEIQRTEQGDSAMYLCASSLTDTQYFGPGTRLTVL.

J is TRBJ2-3 and V is TRBV4-3; D may be TRBD1 (6 bases). The germline V gene encodes CDR1 LGHNA and CDR2 YSLEER. Trimming left V 2 bases short and J 2 bases short, with 11 bases between. CDR3 length equals 15 residues. In nucleotides, the CDR3 is TGCGCCAGCAGCCAACTTACAGGGAACACAGATACGCAGTATTTT. Protein product: CASSQLTGNTDTQYF.

The chain employs TRBV29-1 and TRBJ1-2, with D possibly TRBD1 on 5 matching bases. Trimming stripped 5 bases from V and 6 bases from J, with 7 bases between. Germline V lookup: CDR1 SQVTM, CDR2 ANQGSEA. This CDR3 region has 10 residues. CDR3 sequence reads: CSVQGNGYTF. The CDR3 region has the DNA TGCAGCGTTCAGGGAAATGGCTACACCTTC.

The chain joins TRBV4-1 to TRBJ2-1, with D possibly being TRBD1 (6 bases). This CDR3 spans 13 amino acids. The V and J ends lost 2 bases and 4 bases respectively, with 6 bases between them. CDR1 MGHRA and CDR2 YSYEKL come from the germline V gene. The CDR3 coding sequence is TGCGCCAGCAGCCAAACAGGGTACAATGAGCAGTTCTTC. Amino acids: CASSQTGYNEQFF.

The genes are TRBV21-1 and TRBJ2-2; the table gives TRBD1 as D, unverified against the DNA. TRBV21-1 is designated a pseudogene. The CDR3 is 20 residues long. The chain's CDR3 is CASSKASNRGSNSNTGELFF. The CDR3 DNA reads TGTGCCAGCAGCAAAGCTAGTAACAGGGGGTCCAACTCGAACACCGGGGAGCTGTTTTTT.

The chain couples TRBV6-5 to TRBJ2-7; 7 bases map to TRBD1. The CDR3 has 11 amino acids. Germline CDR1 MNHEY, CDR2 SVGAGI. Unmatched junction bases numbered 4, after V lost 2 bases and J lost 12 bases. CDR3 in amino acids: CASSYGQELYF. As DNA, the CDR3 is TGTGCCAGCAGTTACGGACAGGAACTGTACTTC.

This clone has a handful of counts. CDR3 in DNA: TGTGCCAGCAGCTCAGGGGCTCAGCCCCAGCATTTT. Translating gives CASSSGAQPQHF. The rearrangement links TRBV9 to TRBJ1-5, with TRBD1 as a possible D gene (6 bases). Germline lookup yields CDR1 SGDLS and CDR2 YYNGEE. Trimming cost V 4 bases and J 6 bases, with 8 bases left between them. CDR3 length equals 12 residues.

The chain carries TRBV7-9 and TRBJ2-3, with 8 positions matching TRBD1. CDR1 and CDR2 from the germline V gene are SEHNR and FQNEAQ (reference sequence). Unmatched junction bases numbered 6, after V lost 5 bases and J lost 2 bases. This CDR3 comprises 15 residues. The CDR3 region is CASSTGQGVTDTQYF. DNA for the CDR3: TGTGCCAGCAGCACTGGACAGGGAGTCACAGATACGCAGTATTTT.

V usage is TRBV27 and J usage is TRBJ2-1; the D gene could be TRBD1 or TRBD2 (5 bases each). Trimming pared 2 bases from V and 6 bases from J, leaving 14 bases between. The length of the CDR3 is 15 residues. CDR1 is MNHEY, CDR2 SMNVEV, per germline (reference sequence). CDR3 nucleotide sequence: TGTGCCAGCAGTTTAGGGGGTTTAGGTTTCAATGAGCAGTTCTTC. Its protein product is CASSLGGLGFNEQFF.

The gene calls are TRBV5-4 and TRBJ2-3; D is unresolved. The CDR3 is 13 amino acids. The V and J ends lost 0 bases and 4 bases respectively, with 6 bases between them. Germline V lookup: CDR1 SGHNT, CDR2 YYREEE (reference sequence). CDR3 loop: CASSLESADTQYF. The CDR3 DNA sequence: TGTGCCAGCAGCTTGGAATCCGCAGATACGCAGTATTTT. Combining the CDR3 with reference TRBV5-4 and TRBJ2-3 gives the whole variable domain ETGVTQSPTHLIKTRGQQVTLRCSSQSGHNTVSWYQQALGQGPQFIFQYYREEENGRGNFPPRFSGLQFPNYSSELNVNALELDDSALYLCASSLESADTQYFGPGTRLTVL.